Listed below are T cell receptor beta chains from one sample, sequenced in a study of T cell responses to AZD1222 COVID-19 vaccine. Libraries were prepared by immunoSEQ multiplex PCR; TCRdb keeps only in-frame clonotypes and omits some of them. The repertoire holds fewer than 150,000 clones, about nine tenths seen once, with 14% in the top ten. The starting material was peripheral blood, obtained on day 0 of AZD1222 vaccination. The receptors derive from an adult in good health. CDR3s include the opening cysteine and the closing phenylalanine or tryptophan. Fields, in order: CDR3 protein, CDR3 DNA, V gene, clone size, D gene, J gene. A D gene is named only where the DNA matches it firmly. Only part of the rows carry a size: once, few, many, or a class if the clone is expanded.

cdr3_aa: CASTPGEGKNIQYF; cdr3_nt: TGTGCCAGCACCCCCGGGGAGGGAAAAAACATTCAGTACTTC; v_call: TRBV3-1/TRBV3-2; clone_size: once; d_call: TRBD2; j_call: TRBJ2-4
cdr3_aa: CAWSLLLVGGYTDTQYF; cdr3_nt: TGTGCCTGGAGCCTCCTACTGGTCGGGGGCTACACAGATACGCAGTATTTT; v_call: TRBV30; clone_size: -; d_call: -; j_call: TRBJ2-3
cdr3_aa: CASSPRTGANTEAFF; cdr3_nt: TGTGCCAGCTCACCCAGAACAGGGGCCAACACTGAAGCTTTCTTT; v_call: TRBV18; clone_size: -; d_call: TRBD1; j_call: TRBJ1-1
cdr3_aa: CASSGLGVSAEKLFF; cdr3_nt: TGCGCCAGCAGCGGATTAGGAGTCTCTGCTGAAAAACTGTTTTTT; v_call: TRBV5-1; clone_size: -; d_call: -; j_call: TRBJ1-4
cdr3_aa: CASSPQAMGHEQFF; cdr3_nt: TGTGCCAGCAGCCCCCAGGCGATGGGGCATGAGCAGTTCTTC; v_call: TRBV6-5; clone_size: -; d_call: -; j_call: TRBJ2-1
cdr3_aa: CASSVGGQGVSGGAWTQYF; cdr3_nt: TGTGCCAGCAGTGTAGGAGGACAGGGGGTCAGCGGGGGTGCATGGACCCAGTACTTC; v_call: TRBV6-1; clone_size: once; d_call: TRBD1; j_call: TRBJ2-5
cdr3_aa: CASSKDGRGRGPSNQPQHF; cdr3_nt: TGTGCCAGCAGCAAAGACGGACGAGGACGGGGTCCAAGCAATCAGCCCCAGCATTTT; v_call: TRBV21-1; clone_size: -; d_call: -; j_call: TRBJ1-5
cdr3_aa: CASSHSTGFYGYTF; cdr3_nt: TGTGCCAGCAGCCATTCGACAGGGTTCTATGGCTACACCTTC; v_call: TRBV14; clone_size: -; d_call: TRBD1; j_call: TRBJ1-2
cdr3_aa: CASSYRDKQPQHF; cdr3_nt: TGTGCCAGCAGTTACCGGGATAAGCAGCCCCAGCATTTT; v_call: TRBV27; clone_size: -; d_call: -; j_call: TRBJ1-5
cdr3_aa: CASSTADGLRGYTF; cdr3_nt: TGTGCCAGCAGCACCGCCGACGGCCTTAGGGGCTACACCTTC; v_call: TRBV6-5; clone_size: -; d_call: -; j_call: TRBJ1-2
cdr3_aa: CASSPGTSGTSTDTQYF; cdr3_nt: TGTGCCAGCAGTCCAGGGACTAGCGGGACAAGCACAGATACGCAGTATTTT; v_call: TRBV28; clone_size: -; d_call: TRBD2; j_call: TRBJ2-3
cdr3_aa: CASSQNPSGAGSGNTIYF; cdr3_nt: TGCGCCAGCAGCCAAAACCCCTCAGGGGCCGGCTCTGGAAACACCATATATTTT; v_call: TRBV5-1; clone_size: -; d_call: -; j_call: TRBJ1-3
cdr3_aa: CASSARASYGYTF; cdr3_nt: TGTGCCAGTAGTGCCAGGGCCAGCTATGGCTACACCTTC; v_call: TRBV19; clone_size: -; d_call: -; j_call: TRBJ1-2